A selection of T cell receptor beta chains follows, all from one sample in a study of cytomegalovirus exposure and HLA in healthy donors. TCRdb keeps only in-frame clones here, not all; method: immunoSEQ multiplex PCR. The data show 35,000 to 50,000 clones, 81% seen once. Sequencing was done on a sample of PBMCs. The origin of the receptors is a man between 45 and 60 years old in good health and CMV-seronegative. Both conserved end residues are part of each CDR3. D genes are given only for firm matches. The size entry is marked missing in some rows and otherwise reads once, few, many or a size class.

v_call: TRBV7-6
j_call: TRBJ2-5
d_call: TRBD1
clone_size: NA
cdr3_nt: TGTGCCAGCAGCTCCCCTTATAAAACAGGGGATCGGAAAGAGACCCAGTACTTC
cdr3_aa: CASSSPYKTGDRKETQYF

v_call: TRBV5-1
j_call: TRBJ1-4
d_call: NA
clone_size: once
cdr3_nt: TGCGCCAGCAGCCGTGGGGGCCAGGGGGAAAAACTGTTTTTT
cdr3_aa: CASSRGGQGEKLFF

v_call: TRBV7-2
j_call: TRBJ1-5
d_call: NA
clone_size: NA
cdr3_nt: TGTGCCAGCAGCCTCTACGACAGGAATAGCAATCAGCCCCAGCATTTT
cdr3_aa: CASSLYDRNSNQPQHF

v_call: TRBV6-6
j_call: TRBJ2-4
d_call: NA
clone_size: NA
cdr3_nt: TGTGCCAGCAGGCCTACGAGGGGGAACATTCAGTACTTC
cdr3_aa: CASRPTRGNIQYF

v_call: TRBV7-2
j_call: TRBJ2-5
d_call: NA
clone_size: NA
cdr3_nt: TGTGCCAGCAGATACAGTAGGGGTGTAGGAGAGACCCAGTACTTC
cdr3_aa: CASRYSRGVGETQYF

v_call: TRBV7-2
j_call: TRBJ2-7
d_call: TRBD1
clone_size: NA
cdr3_nt: TGTGCCAGCAGCTTAGGCGGCAGGGGGTTATCCTACGAGCAGTACTTC
cdr3_aa: CASSLGGRGLSYEQYF

v_call: TRBV6-5
j_call: TRBJ1-5
d_call: TRBD1
clone_size: NA
cdr3_nt: TGTGCCAGCAGTCCGACAGGGAATAGCAATCAGCCCCAGCATTTT
cdr3_aa: CASSPTGNSNQPQHF

v_call: TRBV14
j_call: TRBJ2-1
d_call: NA
clone_size: NA
cdr3_nt: TGTGCCAGCAGCCGACTAGGGGCAGGGAATGAGCAGTTCTTC
cdr3_aa: CASSRLGAGNEQFF

v_call: TRBV25-1
j_call: TRBJ2-1
d_call: TRBD1
clone_size: NA
cdr3_nt: TGTGCCAGCAGTGATTTGGACAGGGGGAACAATGAGCAGTTCTTC
cdr3_aa: CASSDLDRGNNEQFF

v_call: TRBV7-2
j_call: TRBJ2-2
d_call: TRBD2
clone_size: NA
cdr3_nt: TGTGCCAGCAGCTTACTAGGGGAGGGCGCCGGGGAGCTGTTTTTT
cdr3_aa: CASSLLGEGAGELFF

v_call: TRBV28
j_call: TRBJ2-3
d_call: NA
clone_size: NA
cdr3_nt: TGTGCCAGCAGTCCAGGGGGGAGCACAGATACGCAGTATTTT
cdr3_aa: CASSPGGSTDTQYF

v_call: TRBV6-5
j_call: TRBJ1-2
d_call: NA
clone_size: NA
cdr3_nt: TGTGCCAGCAAAGCGGACGTAAACTATGGCTACACCTTC
cdr3_aa: CASKADVNYGYTF

v_call: TRBV4-3
j_call: TRBJ2-7
d_call: TRBD2
clone_size: once
cdr3_nt: TGCGCCAGCAGCCAGAAGACTAGCCGAGCCTACGAGCAGTACTTC
cdr3_aa: CASSQKTSRAYEQYF

v_call: TRBV12-5
j_call: TRBJ2-2
d_call: TRBD2
clone_size: NA
cdr3_nt: TGTGCTAGTGGTTTGGTACTCAGCGGGGCTCGGGAGTTAGGGGAGCTGTTTTTT
cdr3_aa: CASGLVLSGARELGELFF

v_call: TRBV21-1
j_call: TRBJ1-1
d_call: NA
clone_size: NA
cdr3_nt: TGTGCCAGCAGCAAATCGACGCCAGGGGGTTTTGAGAACACTGAAGCTTTCTTT
cdr3_aa: CASSKSTPGGFENTEAFF

v_call: TRBV7-3
j_call: TRBJ2-6
d_call: NA
clone_size: NA
cdr3_nt: TGTGCCAGCAGCTTATACTACTCTAGCTCTGGGGCCAACGTCCTGACTTTC
cdr3_aa: CASSLYYSSSGANVLTF

v_call: TRBV9
j_call: TRBJ2-7
d_call: NA
clone_size: NA
cdr3_nt: TGTGCCAGCAGCGTAGGTTTAGAGGGAACCGGCGAGCAGTACTTC
cdr3_aa: CASSVGLEGTGEQYF

v_call: TRBV2
j_call: TRBJ2-7
d_call: NA
clone_size: NA
cdr3_nt: TGTGCCAGCAGTGGACAGTCCTACGAGCAGTACTTC
cdr3_aa: CASSGQSYEQYF

v_call: TRBV11-2
j_call: TRBJ2-1
d_call: NA
clone_size: NA
cdr3_nt: TGTGCCAGCAGCTTAATCGGGAACAATGAGCAGTTCTTC
cdr3_aa: CASSLIGNNEQFF

v_call: TRBV28
j_call: TRBJ2-7
d_call: NA
clone_size: NA
cdr3_nt: TGTGCCAGCAGTCCTGGACTGGCTGACTACGAGCAGTACTTC
cdr3_aa: CASSPGLADYEQYF

v_call: TRBV6-1
j_call: TRBJ2-7
d_call: TRBD2
clone_size: few
cdr3_nt: TGTGCCAGCAGCTACGGACTAGCGGGAGGTCGAGAGCAGTACTTC
cdr3_aa: CASSYGLAGGREQYF

v_call: TRBV6-5
j_call: TRBJ1-5
d_call: NA
clone_size: NA
cdr3_nt: TGTGCCAGCAGTACTCCGGGATCGAATCAGCCCCAGCATTTT
cdr3_aa: CASSTPGSNQPQHF

v_call: TRBV19
j_call: TRBJ1-1
d_call: NA
clone_size: few
cdr3_nt: TGTGCCAGTAGTATTCACACGAACACTGAAGCTTTCTTT
cdr3_aa: CASSIHTNTEAFF

v_call: TRBV18
j_call: TRBJ1-2
d_call: TRBD1
clone_size: NA
cdr3_nt: TGTGCCAGCTCACCAAGGACAGGGCCCAATGGCTACACCTTC
cdr3_aa: CASSPRTGPNGYTF

v_call: TRBV7-9
j_call: TRBJ2-5
d_call: NA
clone_size: NA
cdr3_nt: TGTTCCAGCAGCAACCCTGGCGGGGCCCAGTACTTC
cdr3_aa: CSSSNPGGAQYF

v_call: TRBV5-1
j_call: TRBJ1-1
d_call: TRBD1
clone_size: NA
cdr3_nt: TGCGCCAGCAGCCCGGGGACAGTTAACACTGAAGCTTTCTTT
cdr3_aa: CASSPGTVNTEAFF

v_call: TRBV9
j_call: TRBJ1-1
d_call: NA
clone_size: NA
cdr3_nt: TGTGCCAGCAGCGTAGTCGGGAGCTTGAACACTGAAGCTTTCTTT
cdr3_aa: CASSVVGSLNTEAFF

v_call: TRBV19
j_call: TRBJ1-4
d_call: TRBD1
clone_size: NA
cdr3_nt: TGTGCCAGTAGTAAGACAGGGGGCGCCTGGGATGAAAAACTGTTTTTT
cdr3_aa: CASSKTGGAWDEKLFF

v_call: TRBV11-2
j_call: TRBJ2-7
d_call: TRBD2
clone_size: few
cdr3_nt: TGTGCCAGCAGCCTCTGGACTAGCGGGGCACCTTACGAGCAGTACTTC
cdr3_aa: CASSLWTSGAPYEQYF

v_call: TRBV7-2
j_call: TRBJ2-5
d_call: TRBD1
clone_size: NA
cdr3_nt: TGTGCCAGCAGCTTAGCTTATCCGGGACAGGGACAAGAGACCCAGTACTTC
cdr3_aa: CASSLAYPGQGQETQYF

v_call: TRBV29-1
j_call: TRBJ2-3
d_call: NA
clone_size: NA
cdr3_nt: TGCAGCGGCACCAGGGTTGGCACAGATACGCAGTATTTT
cdr3_aa: CSGTRVGTDTQYF

v_call: TRBV9
j_call: TRBJ2-7
d_call: TRBD2
clone_size: NA
cdr3_nt: TGTGCCAGCAGCCCGGGGACTAACCGGGAGGAGCAGTACTTC
cdr3_aa: CASSPGTNREEQYF

v_call: TRBV4-3
j_call: TRBJ2-7
d_call: NA
clone_size: NA
cdr3_nt: TGCGCCAGCAGCCAAGATCTTTCTTACGAGCAGTACTTC
cdr3_aa: CASSQDLSYEQYF

v_call: TRBV6-5
j_call: TRBJ1-6
d_call: NA
clone_size: NA
cdr3_nt: TGTGCCAGCAGTTACTCGACACCGCGTGGGGGCTCACCCCTCCACTTT
cdr3_aa: CASSYSTPRGGSPLHF

v_call: TRBV11-2
j_call: TRBJ2-3
d_call: NA
clone_size: NA
cdr3_nt: TGTGCCAGCAGCTTAGGGACACAAGATACGCAGTATTTT
cdr3_aa: CASSLGTQDTQYF

v_call: TRBV10-2
j_call: TRBJ2-3
d_call: NA
clone_size: NA
cdr3_nt: TGCGCCAGCAGTGAGTCAATTACAGCCATATTCACAGATACGCAGTATTTT
cdr3_aa: CASSESITAIFTDTQYF

v_call: TRBV28
j_call: TRBJ2-3
d_call: TRBD2
clone_size: NA
cdr3_nt: TGTGCCAGCAACCAGCCCCGCTCTAGCGGGGGGAGCACAGATACGCAGTATTTT
cdr3_aa: CASNQPRSSGGSTDTQYF

v_call: TRBV7-9
j_call: TRBJ2-3
d_call: NA
clone_size: NA
cdr3_nt: TGTGCCAGCGCTCTCGAGGGCTTCACAGATACGCAGTATTTT
cdr3_aa: CASALEGFTDTQYF

v_call: TRBV4-1
j_call: TRBJ1-5
d_call: NA
clone_size: NA
cdr3_nt: TGCGCCAGCAGCCCTGGTGACATCAGGGGCAATCAGCCCCAGCATTTT
cdr3_aa: CASSPGDIRGNQPQHF

v_call: TRBV11-2
j_call: TRBJ1-3
d_call: NA
clone_size: NA
cdr3_nt: TGTGCCAGCAGAGGCGGATCTGGAAACACCATATATTTT
cdr3_aa: CASRGGSGNTIYF